This TCR beta chain was sequenced for a study of a mutant IDH1 vaccine in newly diagnosed glioma. This sample's time point: week 5, during vaccination. In every dose of vaccine, 300 ug of mutant IDH1 20-mer peptide was given alongside topical imiquimod. Measured with immunoSEQ multiplex PCR; TCRdb has only the in-frame clones, and not every one. The data show 45,000 to 60,000 clones, roughly 78% seen once. Regarding this clone: Antigen unknown.

V lost 3 bases to trimming and J lost 7 bases, with 19 bases between them. The CDR3 covers 15 residues. Germline CDR1 GTSNPN, CDR2 SVGIG (reference sequence). V and J are TRBV30 and TRBJ1-3, with a weak D call TRBD1 (5 bases). Source: PBMCs, taken from a glioma patient whose treatment included an IDH1 peptide vaccine. This clonotype was obtained from a man aged 50-59 years with glioma. The CDR3 loop is CAWRGGPSLANTIYF. CDR3 DNA sequence: TGTGCCTGGAGGGGGGGTCCAAGCTTGGCTAACACCATATATTTT.